This T cell receptor (beta chain) derives from a study of control samples from healthy donors and cancer patients (dated by TCRdb to about 2020). In regard to this clone: Its antigen target is currently unknown. The input lacks base qualities; no much larger clone sits a single base away.

From its cysteine to its phenylalanine, the CDR3 spans 15 amino acids. The read is trimmed to its CDR3 DNA, 45 bases read in frame from base 1. V loses 0 bases of germline sequence and J loses 3 bases, and the interval between the two ends is 12 bases. Per the germline V gene, MNHNS is the CDR1 and SASEGT is the CDR2. The library was built by means of the immunoSEQ multiplex PCR assay. The clones in this table, taken by TCRdb from immuneACCESS, are in-frame only. Not every clone is retained; where verified, under half of the shortfall comes from an unresolved V gene, and the cause of the rest is unknown. The sample data list 150,000 to 200,000 clones, and about 94% of these were observed just once. The top ten clones comprise more than 8% of the sample.

This clonotype was obtained from a middle-aged woman in good health. The chain was built from TRBV6-1 and TRBJ2-7; TRBD2 is a possible D gene, resting on 5 matching bases. The sequenced sample was blood. CDR3 region: CASSEAIEGIYEQYF. The nucleotide sequence reads TGTGCCAGCAGTGAAGCAATTGAGGGCATCTACGAGCAGTACTTC.